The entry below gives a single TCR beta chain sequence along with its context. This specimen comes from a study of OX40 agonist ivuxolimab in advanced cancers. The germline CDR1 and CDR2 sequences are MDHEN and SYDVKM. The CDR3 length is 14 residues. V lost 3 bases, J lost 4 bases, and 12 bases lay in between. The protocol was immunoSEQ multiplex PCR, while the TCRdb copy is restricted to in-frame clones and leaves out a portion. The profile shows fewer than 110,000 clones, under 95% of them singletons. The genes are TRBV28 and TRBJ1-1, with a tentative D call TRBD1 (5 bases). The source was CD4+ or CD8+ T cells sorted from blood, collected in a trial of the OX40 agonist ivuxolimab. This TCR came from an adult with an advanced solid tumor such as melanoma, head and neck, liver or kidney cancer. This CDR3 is CASSFGVRVTEAFF. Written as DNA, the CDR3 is TGTGCCAGCAGTTTCGGAGTCAGGGTCACTGAAGCTTTCTTT.